A selection of T cell receptor beta chains follows, all from one sample in a study of blood T cells in healthy people across ages. TCRdb re-called the 5' RACE reads through MiXCR, storing one row per CDR3 protein. The sample consists of about 1,400,000 distinct CDR3 sequences, approximately 59% of them appearing once. Sequenced material: blood. These receptors came from a man aged 18 to 30 in good health. Both conserved end residues are part of each CDR3. The D gene is left open where the match is weak. A row's size may be missing; if present it is once, few, many or a size class.

size | J | D | V | DNA | CDR3
. | TRBJ1-5 | TRBD1 | TRBV9 | TGTCCGAATCTCTACAGGGGGGCTTTAGGGAGGGTAGGCTGTGTGGGCAATCAGCCCCAGCATTTT | CPNLYRGALGRVGCVGNQPQHF
. | TRBJ2-3 | TRBD2 | TRBV9 | TGTGCCAGCAGCCCCCAGGGCGTAACGAGCGGGGGGACCACAGATACGCAGTATTTT | CASSPQGVTSGGTTDTQYF
. | TRBJ2-1 | TRBD1 | TRBV6-1 | TGTGCCAGCCGACTTCGGACAGGCTCCTACAATGAGCAGTTCTTC | CASRLRTGSYNEQFF
few | TRBJ2-7 | . | TRBV27 | TGTGCCAGCAGTTTATCGACCTTGAACGAGCAGTACTTC | CASSLSTLNEQYF
. | TRBJ2-1 | . | TRBV20-1 | TGCAGTGCTAGAGATGACGATGAGCAGTTCTTC | CSARDDDEQFF
. | TRBJ2-3 | TRBD2 | TRBV5-4 | TGTGCCAGCAGCTTGGGGGTACTAGCGGGAGGTCCGGAGGATACGCAGTATTTT | CASSLGVLAGGPEDTQYF
. | TRBJ1-6 | TRBD1 | TRBV10-3 | TGTGCCATCAGTGAGTCGACAGGGGATAATTCACCCCTCCACTTT | CAISESTGDNSPLHF
few | TRBJ2-5 | TRBD2 | TRBV10-3 | TGTGCCATCAGTGAGGCCGGCGGGGGATACCAAGAGACCCAGTACTTC | CAISEAGGGYQETQYF
. | TRBJ1-1 | . | TRBV4-1 | TGCGCCAGCAGCCAAAGTCCAGGGAAAAACACTGAAGCTTTCTTT | CASSQSPGKNTEAFF
. | TRBJ2-7 | . | TRBV7-2 | TGTGCCAGCAGCGCCAGCGGTATAAACTCCTACGAGCAGTACTTC | CASSASGINSYEQYF
once | TRBJ1-2 | TRBD1 | TRBV24-1 | TGTGCCACCAGTGATACGGATCCGGGACAGGGGGCGGTGGCTAACTATGGCTACACCTTC | CATSDTDPGQGAVANYGYTF
. | TRBJ2-7 | TRBD2 | TRBV2 | TGTGCCAGCAACGGGGGGGAGTGGAGCAATGAGCAGTACTTC | CASNGGEWSNEQYF
. | TRBJ1-4 | TRBD1 | TRBV7-9 | TGTGCCAGCAGACACACGGCGACAGGGTTCAATGAAAAACTGTTTTTT | CASRHTATGFNEKLFF
. | TRBJ2-3 | . | TRBV7-2 | TGTGCCAGCGGGAACGCAGATACGCAGTATTTT | CASGNADTQYF
. | TRBJ1-2 | . | TRBV12-3/TRBV12-4 | TGTGCCAGCGGGTGGGGAATCAGTGACTATGGCTACACCTTC | CASGWGISDYGYTF
. | TRBJ1-2 | TRBD1 | TRBV29-1 | TGCAGCATTTACAGGGGAATGGGTGGCTACACCTTC | CSIYRGMGGYTF
. | TRBJ2-3 | . | TRBV10-3 | TGTGCCATCAGTGAGTTGAGGTCAGATACGCAGTATTTT | CAISELRSDTQYF
. | TRBJ2-1 | . | TRBV14 | TGTGCAAGCAGCCACCTAACTAGTACCAACAATGAGCAGTTCTTC | CASSHLTSTNNEQFF
. | TRBJ2-5 | . | TRBV20-1 | TGCAGTGCTATGAAGTCGACGGACAGACTCTCCTACAATGAGCAGTACTTC | CSAMKSTDRLSYNEQYF
. | TRBJ2-1 | TRBD2 | TRBV6-5 | TGTGCCAGCAGCTACGGACTAGCGGAGACCCAGTTCTTC | CASSYGLAETQFF
. | TRBJ2-1 | TRBD2 | TRBV6-2/TRBV6-3 | TGTGCCAGCAGGCCTAGCGGGGCACTCGGCGAGCAGTTCTTC | CASRPSGALGEQFF
. | TRBJ2-7 | . | TRBV5-6 | TGTGCCAGCATGGTCAACTTTGGCCAGACCTACGAGCAGTACTTC | CASMVNFGQTYEQYF
. | TRBJ2-5 | . | TRBV5-4 | TGTGCCAGCAGCTTGGACGTGGACTCGGAGACCCAGTACTTC | CASSLDVDSETQYF
. | TRBJ2-1 | TRBD1 | TRBV2 | TGTGCCAGCAGTTGGGACAGCGGTGAGCAGTTCTTC | CASSWDSGEQFF
. | TRBJ2-7 | . | TRBV15 | TGTGCCACCAGATCAGATAGCGGCTACGAGCAGTACTTC | CATRSDSGYEQYF
. | TRBJ2-1 | . | TRBV20-1 | TGCAGTGCTAGAGTGAGCCGCAGCTCCTACAATGAGCAGTTCTTC | CSARVSRSSYNEQFF
. | TRBJ2-7 | . | TRBV7-9 | TGTGCCAGCAGCCGGACGGAGAACTACGAGCAGTACTTC | CASSRTENYEQYF
. | TRBJ2-5 | . | TRBV30 | TGTGCCTGGACCCCTCCGGGGTCTTGGACCCAGTACTTC | CAWTPPGSWTQYF
. | TRBJ2-3 | . | TRBV7-9 | TGTGCCAGCAGCCCACCGCAAGGCACCGGGAGTGCAGATACGCAGTATTTT | CASSPPQGTGSADTQYF
few | TRBJ2-5 | . | TRBV4-3 | TGCGCCAGCAGCCAAGATGCGGGGCCGGAGACCCAGTACTTC | CASSQDAGPETQYF
. | TRBJ2-7 | TRBD2 | TRBV6-1 | TGTGCCAGCAGTGGAGCGGGGGTCAACTACGAGCAGTACTTC | CASSGAGVNYEQYF
once | TRBJ1-2 | . | TRBV29-1 | TGCAGCGTTGAGGGGGAGGGTGTAGGGGAGTGGTTGGATTATGGCTACACCTTC | CSVEGEGVGEWLDYGYTF
. | TRBJ2-1 | . | TRBV7-2 | TGTGCCAGCAGCTTAGACCGACGGAACCCAAATGAGCAGTTCTTC | CASSLDRRNPNEQFF
. | TRBJ2-5 | TRBD1 | TRBV27 | TGTGCCAGCAGCTTGGTCGGGGACAGAGAGTACTTC | CASSLVGDREYF
. | TRBJ1-2 | . | TRBV29-1 | TGCAGCGTTGTGAAGGACTATGGCTACACCTTC | CSVVKDYGYTF
. | TRBJ2-1 | TRBD2 | TRBV27 | TGTGCCAGCAGTTTTTCGTTACTAGCGGGAGCCTATGAGCAGTTCTTC | CASSFSLLAGAYEQFF
. | TRBJ1-2 | . | TRBV28 | TGTGCCAGCAGTTTATTGCGGTGGGGGCCTGCTAACTATGGCTACACCTTC | CASSLLRWGPANYGYTF
few | TRBJ2-1 | TRBD1 | TRBV4-3 | TGCGCCAGCAGCCAAGGGTTAAACAGGGGGCTCTCTTACAATGAGCAGTTCTTC | CASSQGLNRGLSYNEQFF
. | TRBJ2-1 | . | TRBV7-6 | TGTGCCAGCAGCTTATTGTACTTAGGAGCCAAGCAGTTCTTC | CASSLLYLGAKQFF
few | TRBJ2-1 | TRBD2 | TRBV20-1 | TGCAGTGCTAGCGGGACTAGCGGGAGTCTAAATGAGCAGTTCTTC | CSASGTSGSLNEQFF
. | TRBJ2-1 | TRBD2 | TRBV27 | TGTGCCAGCAGCCTCTGGGCTAGCGGGGGCCTATACAATGAGCAGTTCTTC | CASSLWASGGLYNEQFF
. | TRBJ2-7 | . | TRBV27 | TGTGCCAGCAGTTTATTTTCTGGATCTACCTACGAGCAGTACTTC | CASSLFSGSTYEQYF
. | TRBJ1-2 | TRBD1 | TRBV7-6 | TGTGCCAGCAGCTTACGACCGGGACAGCTCAACTATGGCTACACCTTC | CASSLRPGQLNYGYTF
. | TRBJ2-3 | TRBD2 | TRBV6-1 | TGTGCCAGCAGCCACATGGGGCCTAGCGGGGGCTCAGATACGCAGTATTTT | CASSHMGPSGGSDTQYF
. | TRBJ1-5 | . | TRBV6-1 | TGTGCCAGCAGTGCGAACCAGGGAAATCAGCCCCAGCATTTT | CASSANQGNQPQHF